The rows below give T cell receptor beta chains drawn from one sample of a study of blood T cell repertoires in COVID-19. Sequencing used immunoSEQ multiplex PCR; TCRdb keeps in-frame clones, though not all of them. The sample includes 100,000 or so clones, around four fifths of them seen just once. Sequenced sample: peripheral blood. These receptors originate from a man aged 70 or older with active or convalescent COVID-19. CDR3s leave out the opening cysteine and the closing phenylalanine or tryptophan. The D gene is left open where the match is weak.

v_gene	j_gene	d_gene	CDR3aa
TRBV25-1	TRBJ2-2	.	ASSEYQRADTGELF
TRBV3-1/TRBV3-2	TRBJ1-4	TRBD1	ASSQQGAPEKLF
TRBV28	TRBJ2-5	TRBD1	ASSPRTGQETQY
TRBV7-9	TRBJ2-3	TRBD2	ASSDWALAGDTDTQY
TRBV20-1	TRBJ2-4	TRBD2	SASSLAGPSQGSIQY
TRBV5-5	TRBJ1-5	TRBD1	ASSLAGTGGGQPQH
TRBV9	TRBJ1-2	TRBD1	ASSGTGGEGGYT
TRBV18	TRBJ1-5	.	ASSTGVSNQPQH
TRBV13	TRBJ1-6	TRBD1	ASSSGTGNSPLH
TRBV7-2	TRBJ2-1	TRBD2	ASSFGGSSYNEQF
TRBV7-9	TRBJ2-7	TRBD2	ASSRSGRMSYEQY
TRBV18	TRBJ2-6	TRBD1	ASSLGTGGAYGANVLT
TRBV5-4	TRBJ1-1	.	ASSSLGAGGLGTEAF
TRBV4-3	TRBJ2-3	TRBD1	ASSQEGTGGDTQY
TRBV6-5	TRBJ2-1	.	ASRSERAEQF
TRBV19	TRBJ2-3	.	ASSMSGDTQY
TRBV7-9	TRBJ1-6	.	ASSLEQGSSPLH
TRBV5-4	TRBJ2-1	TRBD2	ASSLGGGRAYNEQF
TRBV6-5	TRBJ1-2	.	ASTLNGGASYGYT
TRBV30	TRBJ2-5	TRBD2	AWTDYRLAGGKETQY
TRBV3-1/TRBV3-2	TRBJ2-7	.	ASSQVRGQEQY
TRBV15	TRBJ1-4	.	ATSRGGSNEKLF
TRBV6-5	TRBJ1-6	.	ASTSTERYNSPLH
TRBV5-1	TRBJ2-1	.	ASSWTASSYNEQF
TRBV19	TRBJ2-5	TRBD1	ASSKTGLETQY
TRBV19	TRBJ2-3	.	ASSPERTDTQY
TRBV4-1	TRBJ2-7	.	ASSQALASEQY
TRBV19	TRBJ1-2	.	ASSTGEFYGYT